Following are 3 T cell receptor beta chains from one sample sequenced in a study of blood T cell repertoires in COVID-19. Sequencing was performed with immunoSEQ multiplex PCR; in TCRdb, only in-frame clones are kept and a portion is missing. The sample has tens of thousands of clones, 90% to 95% seen once; the top ten hold about 2%. Material: peripheral blood. The source is a woman aged 50 to 65 in a cohort sampled during active COVID-19.

A note on this clone: Germline is not matched at one junction end, which may reflect a read error. The gene calls are TRBV7-7 and TRBJ2-2; 9 bases are a match to TRBD1. Germline V gene data show CDR1 as SSHAT and CDR2 as FNYEAQ (reference sequence). The CDR3 contains 14 residues. The CDR3 protein is CASSLVTGGGELFF. In nucleotides, the CDR3 is TGTGCTAGCAGCTTAGTAACAGGGGGCGGTGAGCTGTTTTTT.

The chain uses TRBV2 and TRBJ2-3; D gene unclear. The CDR3 runs to 13 residues. Germline CDR1 reads SNHLY; CDR2 reads FYNNEI. Trimming took 3 bases from V and 2 from J, leaving 6 bases between them. CDR3 sequence reads: CASSDAVTDTQYF. The CDR3 bases are TGTGCCAGCAGTGATGCAGTCACAGATACGCAGTATTTT.

The chain combines TRBV29-1 with TRBJ1-3; D is unclear. CDR3 length: 12 amino acids. CDR1 and CDR2 (germline): SQVTM, ANQGSEA. The V end lost 3 bases, the J end lost 0 bases, and 3 bases lay between the germline ends. The CDR3, as DNA: TGCAGCGTTGACGGCTCTGGAAACACCATATATTTT. Its protein is CSVDGSGNTIYF.